A selection of T cell receptor beta chains follows, all from one sample in a study of cytomegalovirus exposure and HLA in healthy donors. This table comes from immunoSEQ multiplex PCR, and its TCRdb copy is limited to in-frame clones, with some not included. The data contain 220,000 or so clones, around 80% of them singletons. The specimen sequenced was PBMCs. The source is a male donor in good health and CMV-seronegative. Both conserved end residues are part of each CDR3. The order of the fields is clone size, V gene, D gene, J gene, CDR3 protein, CDR3 DNA. D genes are given only for firm matches. A clone size is listed for some rows: how often the clone was seen (once, few, many), or a class if it is expanded.

>NA|TRBV5-8|NA|TRBJ1-5
CASSLGQRNSNQPQHF
TGTGCCAGCAGCTTAGGACAGAGAAATAGCAATCAGCCCCAGCATTTT
>few|TRBV2|NA|TRBJ2-6
CASLLPGTIPGANVLTF
TGTGCCAGCTTATTACCGGGGACAATACCTGGGGCCAACGTCCTGACTTTC
>NA|TRBV11-3|TRBD1|TRBJ2-7
CASSSGTGYSSYEQYF
TGTGCCAGCAGCTCCGGGACAGGGTATAGTTCCTACGAGCAGTACTTC
>NA|TRBV7-3|NA|TRBJ2-1
CASSPGGRLNEQFF
TGTGCCAGCAGCCCAGGGGGGCGACTCAATGAGCAGTTCTTC
>NA|TRBV11-2|NA|TRBJ2-1
CASSSSSRKAGEQFF
TGTGCCAGCAGCTCCTCATCGCGGAAGGCTGGGGAGCAGTTCTTC
>NA|TRBV2|TRBD1|TRBJ2-1
CASRQGTRPYNEQFF
TGTGCCAGCAGACAGGGGACGAGACCGTACAATGAGCAGTTCTTC
>NA|TRBV19|TRBD2|TRBJ2-5
CASSLVPGGRETQYF
TGTGCCAGTAGTCTGGTCCCGGGCGGGAGAGAGACCCAGTACTTC
>NA|TRBV2|NA|TRBJ2-4
CASRDDSVHIQYF
TGTGCCAGCAGGGACGACAGCGTCCACATTCAGTACTTC
>once|TRBV4-1|TRBD2|TRBJ2-5
CASSHPGGLAEETQYF
TGCGCCAGCAGCCACCCCGGAGGACTAGCGGAAGAGACCCAGTACTTC
>NA|TRBV7-3|TRBD2|TRBJ2-1
CASSLWPSGIEHNEQFF
TGTGCCAGCAGCTTATGGCCCAGCGGGATTGAACACAATGAGCAGTTCTTC
>NA|TRBV5-5|NA|TRBJ2-5
CASSPARTVGETQYF
TGTGCCAGCAGCCCGGCCCGGACAGTCGGGGAGACCCAGTACTTC
>once|TRBV10-2|NA|TRBJ2-7
CASSGSGNGEQYF
TGCGCCAGCAGTGGATCGGGTAATGGCGAGCAGTACTTC
>few|TRBV13|TRBD2|TRBJ2-1
CASSLTSGRDEQFF
TGTGCCAGCTCCCTGACTAGCGGGAGGGATGAGCAGTTCTTC
>NA|TRBV5-1|TRBD2|TRBJ2-2
CASSRTSGNTGELFF
TGCGCCAGCAGCAGGACTAGCGGAAACACCGGGGAGCTGTTTTTT
>few|TRBV28|NA|TRBJ1-4
CASSFGGTNEKLFF
TGTGCCAGCAGTTTTGGGGGGACTAATGAAAAACTGTTTTTT
>NA|TRBV6-1|NA|TRBJ2-5
CASSEIAAFQETQYF
TGTGCCAGCAGTGAAATCGCGGCCTTCCAAGAGACCCAGTACTTC
>once|TRBV10-3|NA|TRBJ1-1
CAISESRQLEAFF
TGTGCCATCAGTGAGTCGCGGCAGCTAGAAGCTTTCTTT
>NA|TRBV7-3|NA|TRBJ2-2
CASTDPGGPTGELFF
TGTGCCAGCACCGACCCCGGAGGACCGACCGGGGAGCTGTTTTTT
>NA|TRBV5-4|NA|TRBJ2-2
CASSPETGELFF
TGTGCCAGCAGCCCTGAGACCGGGGAGCTGTTTTTT
>few|TRBV10-3|TRBD1|TRBJ1-1
CAISESRQGRTEAFF
TGTGCCATCAGTGAGTCAAGACAGGGTCGAACTGAAGCTTTCTTT
>NA|TRBV28|TRBD2|TRBJ2-7
CASSPRLAGSYEQYF
TGTGCCAGCAGTCCCCGCCTAGCGGGTTCCTACGAGCAGTACTTC
>NA|TRBV19|NA|TRBJ2-1
CASSIEAGGYEQFF
TGTGCCAGTAGTATAGAGGCAGGGGGGTATGAGCAGTTCTTC
>NA|TRBV19|NA|TRBJ1-3
CASSIEGNTIYF
TGTGCCAGTAGTATCGAGGGAAACACCATATATTTT
>NA|TRBV6-6|TRBD2|TRBJ2-1
CASSPTSSGRAHEQFF
TGTGCCAGCAGCCCGACATCTAGCGGGAGGGCGCATGAGCAGTTCTTC
>NA|TRBV5-1|TRBD2|TRBJ2-7
CASSLALRTSGDEQYF
TGCGCCAGCAGCTTGGCTCTTAGGACTAGTGGCGACGAGCAGTACTTC
>NA|TRBV9|NA|TRBJ1-1
CASESGRDTEAFF
TGTGCCAGCGAGTCTGGCAGGGACACTGAAGCTTTCTTT
>NA|TRBV11-2|TRBD2|TRBJ2-7
CASSLVFLAGGSYEQYF
TGTGCCAGCAGCTTAGTGTTCCTAGCGGGCGGCTCCTACGAGCAGTACTTC
>NA|TRBV11-3|TRBD2|TRBJ2-1
CASSFGSPGLAGNEQFF
TGTGCCAGCAGCTTTGGGTCTCCGGGACTAGCGGGGAATGAGCAGTTCTTC
>NA|TRBV30|TRBD2|TRBJ2-3
CAWKREGLLDTQYF
TGTGCCTGGAAGCGGGAGGGCCTCTTAGATACGCAGTATTTT
>NA|TRBV10-2|NA|TRBJ2-3
CASSTGSTDTQYF
TGCGCCAGCAGTACCGGTAGCACAGATACGCAGTATTTT
>NA|TRBV9|NA|TRBJ2-7
CASSVELYSYEQYF
TGTGCCAGCAGCGTAGAGCTCTATTCCTACGAGCAGTACTTC
>NA|TRBV30|NA|TRBJ1-5
CAWSVGLRGIGQPQHF
TGTGCCTGGAGTGTAGGCCTCAGGGGCATTGGTCAGCCCCAGCATTTT
>NA|TRBV2|TRBD1|TRBJ2-1
CASKKDRDYNEQFF
TGTGCCAGCAAAAAAGACAGGGATTACAATGAGCAGTTCTTC